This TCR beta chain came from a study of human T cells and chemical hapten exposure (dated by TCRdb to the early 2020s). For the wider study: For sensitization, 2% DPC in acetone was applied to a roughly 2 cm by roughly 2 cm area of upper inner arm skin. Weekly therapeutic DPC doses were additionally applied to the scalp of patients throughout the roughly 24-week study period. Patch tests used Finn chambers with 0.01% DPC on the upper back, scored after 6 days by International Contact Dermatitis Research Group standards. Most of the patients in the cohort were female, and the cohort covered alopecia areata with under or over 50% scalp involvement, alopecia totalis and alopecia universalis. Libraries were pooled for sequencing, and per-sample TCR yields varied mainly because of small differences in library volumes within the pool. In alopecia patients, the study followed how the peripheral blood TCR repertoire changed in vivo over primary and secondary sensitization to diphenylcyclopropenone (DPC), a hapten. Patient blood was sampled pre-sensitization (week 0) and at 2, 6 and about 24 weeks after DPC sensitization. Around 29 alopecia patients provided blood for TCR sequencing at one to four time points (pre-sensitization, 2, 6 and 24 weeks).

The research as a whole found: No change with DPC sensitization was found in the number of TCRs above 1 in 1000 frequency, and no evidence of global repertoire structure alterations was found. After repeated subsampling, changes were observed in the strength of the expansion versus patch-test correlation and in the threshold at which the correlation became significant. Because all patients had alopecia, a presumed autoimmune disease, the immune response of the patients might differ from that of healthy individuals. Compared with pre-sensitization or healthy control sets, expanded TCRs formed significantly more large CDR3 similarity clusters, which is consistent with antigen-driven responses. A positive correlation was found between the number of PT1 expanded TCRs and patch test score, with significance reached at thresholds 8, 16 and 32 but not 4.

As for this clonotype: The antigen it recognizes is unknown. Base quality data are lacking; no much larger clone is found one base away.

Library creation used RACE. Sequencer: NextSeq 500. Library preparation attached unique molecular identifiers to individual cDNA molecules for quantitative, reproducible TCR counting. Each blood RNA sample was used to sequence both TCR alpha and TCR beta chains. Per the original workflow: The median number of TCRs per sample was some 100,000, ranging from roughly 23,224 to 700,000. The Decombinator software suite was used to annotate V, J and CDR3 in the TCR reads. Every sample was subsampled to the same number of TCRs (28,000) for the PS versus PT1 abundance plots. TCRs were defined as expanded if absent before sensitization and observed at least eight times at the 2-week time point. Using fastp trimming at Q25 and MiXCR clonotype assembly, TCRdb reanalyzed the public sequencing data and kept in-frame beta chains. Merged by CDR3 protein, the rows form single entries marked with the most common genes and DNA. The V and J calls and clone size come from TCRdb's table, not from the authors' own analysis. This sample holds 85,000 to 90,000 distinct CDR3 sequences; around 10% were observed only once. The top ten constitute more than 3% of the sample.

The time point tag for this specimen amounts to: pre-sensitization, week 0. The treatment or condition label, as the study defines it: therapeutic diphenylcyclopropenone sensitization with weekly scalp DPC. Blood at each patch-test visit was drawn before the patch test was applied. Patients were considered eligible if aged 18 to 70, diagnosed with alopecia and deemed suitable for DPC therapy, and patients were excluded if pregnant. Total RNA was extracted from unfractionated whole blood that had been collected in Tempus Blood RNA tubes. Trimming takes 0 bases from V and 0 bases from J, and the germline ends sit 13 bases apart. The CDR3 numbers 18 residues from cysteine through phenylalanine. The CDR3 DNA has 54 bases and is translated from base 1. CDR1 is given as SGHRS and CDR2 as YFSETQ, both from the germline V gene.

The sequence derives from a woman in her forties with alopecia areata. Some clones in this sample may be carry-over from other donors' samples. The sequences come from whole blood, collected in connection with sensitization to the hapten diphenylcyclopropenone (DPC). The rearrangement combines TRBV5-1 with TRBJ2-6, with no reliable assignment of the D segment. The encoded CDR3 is CASSLESGETSGANVLTF. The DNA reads TGCGCCAGCAGCTTGGAATCTGGGGAAACCTCTGGGGCCAACGTCCTGACTTTC. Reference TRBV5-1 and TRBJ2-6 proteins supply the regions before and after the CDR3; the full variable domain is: KAGVTQTPRYLIKTRGQQVTLSCSPISGHRSVSWYQQTPGQGLQFLFEYFSETQRNKGNFPGRFSGRQFSNSRSEMNVSTLELGDSALYLCASSLESGETSGANVLTFGAGSRLTVL.